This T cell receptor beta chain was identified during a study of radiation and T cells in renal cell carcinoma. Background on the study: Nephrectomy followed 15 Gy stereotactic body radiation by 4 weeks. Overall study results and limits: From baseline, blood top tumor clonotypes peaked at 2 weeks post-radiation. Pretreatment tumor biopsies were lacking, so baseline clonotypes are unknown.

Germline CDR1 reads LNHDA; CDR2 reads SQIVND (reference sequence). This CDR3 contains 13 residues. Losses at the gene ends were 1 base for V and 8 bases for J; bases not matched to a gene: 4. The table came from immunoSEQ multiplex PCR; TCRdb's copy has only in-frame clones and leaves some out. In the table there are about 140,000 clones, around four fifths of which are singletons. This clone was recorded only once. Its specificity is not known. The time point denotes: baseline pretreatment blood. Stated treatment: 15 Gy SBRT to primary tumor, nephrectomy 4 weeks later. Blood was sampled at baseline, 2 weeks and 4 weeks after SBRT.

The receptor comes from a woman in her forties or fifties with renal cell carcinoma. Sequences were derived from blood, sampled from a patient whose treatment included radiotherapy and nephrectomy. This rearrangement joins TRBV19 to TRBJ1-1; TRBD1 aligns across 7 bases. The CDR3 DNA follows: TGTGCCAGTAGTATAGTAAAGGGACAGGAAGCTTTCTTT. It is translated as CASSIVKGQEAFF.